This TCR beta chain was obtained from a study of radiotherapy plus CTLA-4 blockade in lung cancer. Study findings and constraints: With interferon-beta, early dynamics of blood T cell clones were reported to best predict response. Subsequent to radiotherapy plus ipilimumab, tumor-derived TCR clones underwent expansion in blood.

The data were produced by immunoSEQ multiplex PCR, yet TCRdb's version contains in-frame clones alone and is incomplete. Of approximately 100,000 clones in the sample, approximately 85% are singletons; the top ten hold approximately 3.7%. V lost 6 bases and J lost 4, with 16 bases in between. The CDR3 consists of 15 residues. From germline, CDR1 is LNHDA and CDR2 SQIVND (reference sequence). Points on this clone: As yet, its antigen is unknown.

Focal radiation plus CTLA-4 blockade with ipilimumab was administered to patients who had chemo-refractory metastatic non-small-cell lung cancer. This rearrangement joins TRBV19 to TRBJ2-1, with a possible D match to TRBD2 (5 bases). This material consisted of peripheral blood, taken from a patient treated with radiotherapy plus ipilimumab. The clonotype comes from a human donor with non-small cell lung cancer who had a partial response to radiotherapy plus ipilimumab. The CDR3 loop reads CASSRLTETYNEQFF. The CDR3 DNA reads TGTGCCAGTAGCAGACTAACGGAAACTTACAATGAGCAGTTCTTC.